The present T cell receptor beta chain was sequenced within a study of cytotoxic CD8 clonotypes in ibrutinib-treated CLL (dated by TCRdb to the early 2020s). A note on the overall study: The cohort had about a dozen relapsed/refractory and about 15 treatment-naive patients; approximately 18 were IGHV unmutated. All remission and progressive disease samples were collected while patients were still receiving ibrutinib. Longitudinal samples were available for about 30% of the 86 trial participants. On average, each sample yielded around 270,000 productive templates and over 90,000 productive rearrangements. Response samples were taken after a median of approximately 12 months on treatment, ranging from roughly 6 to 36 months. Partial responses were observed in roughly 25 patients and complete responses in 2; after a median follow-up of around 68 months, remission was maintained in approximately 14 patients and progression was observed in roughly twelve. Cryopreserved peripheral blood mononuclear cells were obtained prior to treatment, at the time of response, and at either disease progression or sustained remission.

For TCR beta library preparation, 2 to 2.5 micrograms of genomic DNA were isolated from cryopreserved PBMCs. High-throughput TCR beta sequencing was performed on longitudinal blood samples from CLL patients receiving ibrutinib monotherapy. The patients took part in an open-label, single-center phase 2 trial of ibrutinib monotherapy. Each clonotype received, on average, around 9.6x coverage in deep resolution sequencing performed on a MiSeq, where the target depth lay between 1 in 1 million and 1 in 200,000 T cells. The immunoSEQ hsTCRB Kit was used to generate the TCR beta libraries. Per the authors' processing: Data were analyzed with ImmunoSEQ Data Assistant and ImmunoSEQ Analyzer, with V, D and J genes assigned per IMGT definitions. Clonality, which ranges from 0 to 1, was calculated as one minus the normalized Shannon entropy of productive rearrangement frequencies. Only overrepresented clonotypes making up at least 0.05% of each patient's repertoire were included in the public clonotype analysis. Thirteen age-matched healthy donor repertoires from immuneACCESS were used as controls for clonality. Not all clones reach the TCRdb copy of this immuneACCESS table, which keeps in-frame sequences only. Checked studies attribute under half of the gap to unresolved V genes and leave the rest unexplained. The DNA was the basis for D and trimming; V, J and clone size are from that table. The sample yields about 330,000 clones; 67% were counted once. Jointly, the top ten make up approximately 6% of the sample.

The research as a whole found: Clonality rose at ibrutinib response, remained stable during sustained remission, and dropped back toward baseline at progression. Baseline clonality exceeded that of age-matched healthy donors and correlated strongly with circulating CD8+ T-cell counts. Public clonotypes were found to be uncommon and were observed to contract or remain stable during treatment; the increase in clonality was shown to reflect expansion of private clonotypes at ibrutinib response. Sampling times were not matched between patients in sustained remission and patients whose disease was progressing, and lymph node repertoires were not examined.

As regards this clone: What antigen it recognizes has not been identified. No much larger clone exists at a distance of one base, and base qualities are not known.

Counted from cysteine to phenylalanine, this CDR3 has 14 amino acids. Just CDR3 DNA is preserved here, 42 bases in frame from base 1. From a lookup of the germline V gene, CDR1 and CDR2 are SGHTA and FQGTGA. V loses 1 base, J loses 4 bases, and the germline ends lie 9 bases apart. The source material was PBMCs, sampled after 36 months of ibrutinib treatment. This chain joins TRBV7-3 to TRBJ2-3; the D gene lacks a confident call. The TCR was taken from a human donor with chronic lymphocytic leukemia. The sequenced DNA is TGTGCCAGCAGCTTAAGTGGGAAACCAGATACGCAGTATTTT. Translated, it reads CASSLSGKPDTQYF.